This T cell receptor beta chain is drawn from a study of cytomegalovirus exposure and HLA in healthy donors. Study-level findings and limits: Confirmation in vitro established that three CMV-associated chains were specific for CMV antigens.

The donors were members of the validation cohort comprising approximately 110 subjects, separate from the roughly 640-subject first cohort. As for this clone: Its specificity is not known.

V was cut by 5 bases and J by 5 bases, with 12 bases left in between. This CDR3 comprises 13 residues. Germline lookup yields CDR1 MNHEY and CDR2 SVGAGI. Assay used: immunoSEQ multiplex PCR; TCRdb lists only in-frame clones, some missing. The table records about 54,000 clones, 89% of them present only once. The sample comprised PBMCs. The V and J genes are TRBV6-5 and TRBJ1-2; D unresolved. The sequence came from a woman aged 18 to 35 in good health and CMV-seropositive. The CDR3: CASSEARVYGYTF. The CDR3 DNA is TGTGCCAGCAGTGAAGCGCGGGTTTATGGCTACACCTTC.